This TCR beta chain derives from a study of T cells expressing NK-cell markers. Study summary: Seven donors tested HCMV-seropositive and one tested seronegative among the eight sequenced. Findings and limits, study-wide: Dominant NKG2C+ clonotypes were found to form roughly 1.0-7.0% of CD8+ T cells in more than five donors. These same clonotypes (in four donors) also led the CD3+CD56-NKG2C+ fraction. Expanded NKG2C+ T cell clones had unclear HCMV specificity.

On this clonotype: Its antigen is currently unknown.

The germline V gene encodes CDR1 LGHDT and CDR2 YNNKEL (reference sequence). The CDR3 length is 15 residues. TCRdb reprocessed the 5' RACE reads and keeps a single row for each CDR3 protein, giving no DNA. The sample holds 300,000 to 500,000 distinct CDR3 sequences. Sequenced: blood T cells: a sorted CD56 or NKG2C T cell subset, CD4+ or CD8+ T cells, or bulk PBMC T cells (not recorded which). The source is a woman in her fifties or sixties in good health. The chain recombines TRBV3-1 with TRBJ2-2; TCRdb designates TRBD2, a call that cannot be tested without DNA. The CDR3 sequence: CASDMTGTRSGELFF.